Listed here are 30 T cell receptor beta chains from one sample, sequenced in a study of T cell responses to AZD1222 COVID-19 vaccine. The assay was immunoSEQ multiplex PCR, and TCRdb's table has in-frame clones only and misses some. Seen here are tens of thousands of clones, about 91% observed once, and the top ten hold approximately 19%. This material consisted of peripheral blood, taken on day 0 of AZD1222 vaccination. Receptors were obtained from an adult in good health.

V gene TRBV13 combines with J gene TRBJ1-1; 11 nucleotides align to TRBD1. The CDR3 is made up of 17 amino acids. V trimming: 5 bases; J trimming: 4 bases; junction bases outside the gene matches: 12. Per germline, CDR1 PRHDT and CDR2 FYEKMQ (reference sequence). The CDR3 DNA reads as TGTGCCAGCAGCCCGGGACAGGGGGGGGTTGTCGGCACTGAAGCTTTCTTT. Amino acid sequence: CASSPGQGGVVGTEAFF.

The rearrangement joins TRBV3-1 (or the pseudogene TRBV3-2) to TRBJ2-2; 8 bases are shared with TRBD2. Trimming at V came to 0 bases and at J to 2 bases, leaving 5 bases not matched to a gene. The CDR3 contains 17 residues. Germline V lookup: CDR1 LGHDT, CDR2 YNNKEL (reference sequence). CDR3 nucleotide sequence: TGTGCCAGCAGCCAAGAACAACTAGCGGCTAACACCGGGGAGCTGTTTTTT. Its translation: CASSQEQLAANTGELFF.

The chain joins TRBV11-2 to TRBJ2-7; 11 nucleotides agree with TRBD2. In germline, CDR1 is SGHAT, CDR2 FQNNGV. The CDR3 length is 16 residues. The V segment lost 5 bases and the J segment 3 bases; nucleotides outside the gene matches: 9. CDR3: CASSRNPLAGGYEQYF. CDR3 nucleotides: TGTGCCAGCAGCCGAAATCCCCTAGCGGGGGGCTACGAGCAGTACTTC.

This sequence joins TRBV3-1 (or the pseudogene TRBV3-2) and TRBJ2-5; D may correspond to TRBD1 or TRBD2 (5 bases each). The V end lost 5 bases, the J end lost 5 bases, and 15 bases lay between the germline ends. CDR1 LGHDT and CDR2 YNNKEL come from the germline V gene (reference sequence). This CDR3 is 14 amino acids long. The CDR3 protein is CASSYLDRGETQYF. In DNA, the CDR3 is TGTGCCAGCAGCTACCTCGACAGAGGGGAGACCCAGTACTTC.

This rearrangement joins TRBV20-1 to TRBJ2-1; no clear D. Germline CDR1 reads DFQATT; CDR2 reads SNEGSKA (reference sequence). Deletions cut 5 bases from V and 0 bases from J, with 17 bases between. This CDR3 spans 16 amino acids. CDR3 coding DNA: TGCAGTGCTGGTGCTTTAACTGGAAGCTCCTACAATGAGCAGTTCTTC. Amino acids: CSAGALTGSSYNEQFF.

CDR3 coding DNA: TGCGCCAGCAGCTTGATCGGAGGACGAGCTGGGGCCAACGTCCTGACTTTC. It specifies CASSLIGGRAGANVLTF. V gene TRBV5-1 combines with J gene TRBJ2-6; D is perhaps TRBD2 (5 bases). The V gene's germline CDR1 is SGHRS and CDR2 YFSETQ. V was clipped by 1 base and J by 2 bases, with 13 bases between them. The CDR3 is made up of 17 amino acids. Looking up the rest from reference TRBV5-1 and TRBJ2-6 gives the full variable domain: KAGVTQTPRYLIKTRGQQVTLSCSPISGHRSVSWYQQTPGQGLQFLFEYFSETQRNKGNFPGRFSGRQFSNSRSEMNVSTLELGDSALYLCASSLIGGRAGANVLTFGAGSRLTVL.

V is TRBV3-1 (or the pseudogene TRBV3-2) and J is TRBJ2-2; D may be TRBD2 (5 bases). V dropped 1 base and J dropped 5 bases, with 11 bases sitting between them. CDR1 and CDR2 from the germline V gene are LGHDT and YNNKEL (reference sequence). This CDR3 contains 15 residues. The CDR3: CASSQADLPTGELFF. The CDR3 DNA is TGTGCCAGCAGCCAAGCGGACTTACCGACCGGGGAGCTGTTTTTT.

The rearrangement links TRBV7-9 to TRBJ2-1; 11 bases agree with TRBD2. Germline V lookup: CDR1 SEHNR, CDR2 FQNEAQ (reference sequence). The V segment lost 10 bases and the J segment 4 bases; nucleotides outside the gene matches: 3. This CDR3 has 13 amino acids. The CDR3 nucleotides are TGTGCCACCCTAGCGGGGGGTTACAATGAGCAGTTCTTC. Translating it yields CATLAGGYNEQFF.

The chain couples TRBV19 to TRBJ2-4; D possibly corresponds to TRBD1 (6 bases). Trimming removed 2 bases at V and 2 bases at J, with 13 bases between. The germline V gene has CDR1 LNHDA and CDR2 SQIVND (reference sequence). CDR3 length: 16 residues. CDR3: CASSINRVGSKNIQYF. In DNA, the CDR3 is TGTGCCAGTAGTATAAACAGGGTCGGGTCCAAAAACATTCAGTACTTC.

This clone was picked up a small number of times. The chain links TRBV5-4 to TRBJ1-6; 9 bases align to TRBD1. The CDR3 totals 16 residues. The germline CDR1 and CDR2 sequences are SGHNT and YYREEE (reference sequence). V trimming: 0 bases; J trimming: 5 bases; junction bases outside the gene matches: 3. The CDR3 protein is CASSLVGQGNNSPLHF. The CDR3 coding sequence is TGTGCCAGCAGCTTGGTTGGACAGGGGAATAATTCACCCCTCCACTTT.

The V and J genes are TRBV25-1 and TRBJ1-4, with 7 bases fitting TRBD1. Germline CDR1 MGHDK, CDR2 SYGVNS. This CDR3 has 14 residues. The trim removed 4 bases at V and 4 bases at J, leaving 3 bases unmatched. The CDR3 bases are TGTGCCAGCAGTGGGACAGGAGGTAATGAAAAACTGTTTTTT. Its protein is CASSGTGGNEKLFF.

The chain recombines TRBV5-6 with TRBJ1-5; possibly TRBD1 for D (6 bases). This CDR3 is 14 amino acids long. Trimming pared 4 bases from V and 3 bases from J, leaving 11 bases between. Germline V gives CDR1 SGHDT, CDR2 YYEEEE. CDR3 sequence (DNA): TGTGCCAGCAGCAGCGGACAGTACAATCAGCCCCAGCATTTT. This gives the protein CASSSGQYNQPQHF.

This chain uses TRBV7-6 with TRBJ2-7, with TRBD2 matching 12 bases. This CDR3 is built from 16 residues. CDR1 and CDR2 from the germline V gene are SGHVS and FNYEAQ. Unmatched junction bases numbered 14, after V lost 5 bases and J lost 9 bases. As DNA, the CDR3 is TGTGCCAGCAGCCCCTCCCCTAGCGGGAGGGCAGGGGGGCAGTACTTC. It translates to CASSPSPSGRAGGQYF.

The chain is built from TRBV10-1 and TRBJ1-3, with D uncertain. Germline CDR1 and CDR2: WNHNN and SYGVQD (reference sequence). The CDR3 covers 14 residues. Trimming took 9 bases from V and 3 from J, leaving 15 bases between them. The CDR3 region has the DNA TGCGCCAGTCAAGCGGGTACCGGTGGAAACACCATATATTTT. It translates to CASQAGTGGNTIYF.

The V and J genes are TRBV2 and TRBJ2-5; D unclear. Germline V gene lookup returns CDR1 SNHLY and CDR2 FYNNEI. The V end lost 0 bases, the J end lost 4 bases, and 6 bases lay between the germline ends. The CDR3 has 13 amino acids. The CDR3: CASSEALRETQYF. DNA of the CDR3: TGTGCCAGCAGTGAAGCGCTACGAGAGACCCAGTACTTC.

This chain joins TRBV25-1 and TRBJ1-6; D possibly corresponds to TRBD1 (6 bases). In germline, CDR1 is MGHDK, CDR2 SYGVNS. This CDR3 has 16 amino acids. Trimming took 5 bases from V and 0 from J, leaving 11 bases between them. CDR3 sequence (DNA): TGTGCCAGCAGTCGCTCAGGGGCCTCCTATAATTCACCCCTCCACTTT. This gives the protein CASSRSGASYNSPLHF.

This sequence joins TRBV28 and TRBJ2-3, with D possibly TRBD1 on 7 matching bases. The germline V gene has CDR1 MDHEN and CDR2 SYDVKM. V lost 8 bases, J lost 4 bases, and 31 bases lay in between. CDR3 length: 19 residues. CDR3 residues: CASGTREFAGGPLPDTQYF. Here the CDR3 DNA reads TGTGCCAGCGGAACCCGGGAGTTTGCAGGGGGGCCTCTCCCAGATACGCAGTATTTT.

V gene TRBV30 combines with J gene TRBJ2-5; D gene ambiguous. Trimming shortened V by 1 base and J by 0 bases, and 9 bases separated the two germline ends. The CDR3 extends over 14 amino acids. Germline assignment: CDR1 GTSNPN and CDR2 SVGIG (reference sequence). In DNA form, the CDR3 reads TGTGCCTGGAGTGGCCTAGAGTACCAAGAGACCCAGTACTTC. It codes for CAWSGLEYQETQYF.

This rearrangement joins TRBV6-6 to TRBJ1-2; D is possibly TRBD1 (6 bases). The CDR3 extends over 13 amino acids. CDR1 is MNHNY, CDR2 SVGAGI, per germline (reference sequence). V dropped 2 bases and J dropped 6 bases, with 10 bases sitting between them. Here the CDR3 reads CASSYLQGHGYTF. CDR3 sequence (DNA): TGTGCCAGCAGTTACCTACAGGGTCATGGCTACACCTTC.

The J gene is TRBJ2-7, the V gene TRBV29-1, with 7 bases lining up with TRBD1. The CDR3 loop spans 12 amino acids. J was trimmed by 9 bases and V by 5 bases; bases with no gene match: 10. Germline CDR1 is SQVTM and CDR2 is ANQGSEA. The CDR3 nucleotides are TGCAGCGTTCCCAGACAGGGCGGAGGGCAGTACTTC. It codes for CSVPRQGGGQYF.

The rearrangement joins TRBV19 to TRBJ1-2, with TRBD1 identical over 8 bases. This CDR3 has 15 amino acids. Trimming at V came to 4 bases and at J to 4 bases, leaving 8 bases not matched to a gene. Germline CDR1 LNHDA, CDR2 SQIVND (reference sequence). The CDR3 loop reads CASSTTGGSLYGYTF. The CDR3 DNA is TGTGCCAGTAGTACCACAGGGGGTTCCCTCTATGGCTACACCTTC.

This chain uses TRBV6-6 with TRBJ1-2; 7 bases fit TRBD1. This CDR3 is 18 amino acids long. Trimming at V came to 5 bases and at J to 6 bases, leaving 21 bases not matched to a gene. Germline V lookup: CDR1 MNHNY, CDR2 SVGAGI (reference sequence). CDR3 DNA: TGTGCCAGCAGTCGGGGGCGGACAGGAGCGAGTTTAGGTCATGGCTACACCTTC. Protein sequence: CASSRGRTGASLGHGYTF.

The chain joins TRBV4-3 to TRBJ2-7, with 9 bases that match TRBD2. The CDR3 spans 15 residues. The V gene end was trimmed by 0 bases and the J gene end by 2 bases; junction bases not matched to a gene: 2. Germline assignment: CDR1 LGHNA and CDR2 YSLEER. CDR3 protein: CASSQDRTSAYEQYF. CDR3 bases: TGCGCCAGCAGCCAAGATCGGACTAGCGCCTACGAGCAGTACTTC.

The gene calls are TRBV6-1 and TRBJ1-1; D not resolved. Germline V gene sequence: CDR1 MNHNS, CDR2 SASEGT. Trimming left V 3 bases short and J 4 bases short, with 9 bases between. The CDR3 length is 13 residues. The CDR3 DNA reads as TGTGCCAGCAGTGAGAGAGGGCGCACTGAAGCTTTCTTT. The encoded protein is CASSERGRTEAFF.

The chain employs TRBV21-1 and TRBJ1-3; the D call of TRBD1 is as the table states it, not checked on the DNA. TRBV21-1 is described as a pseudogene. This CDR3 is 15 amino acids long. CDR3 nucleotide sequence: TGTGCCAGCAGCGGGGCAGGCGTGCGGGGAAACACCATATATTTT. Protein sequence: CASSGAGVRGNTIYF.

The chain carries TRBV14 and TRBJ2-1; D remains unclear. The germline V gene encodes CDR1 SGHDN and CDR2 FVKESK. V was pared by 5 bases and J by 6 bases, with 11 bases between. The CDR3 runs 13 residues. CDR3: CASSAKFGNEQFF. The CDR3 nucleotides are TGTGCCAGCAGCGCGAAATTTGGCAATGAGCAGTTCTTC.

The chain links TRBV9 to TRBJ2-7; D is uncertain. The V end lost 0 bases, the J end lost 3 bases, and 10 bases lay between the germline ends. Germline V gives CDR1 SGDLS, CDR2 YYNGEE. This CDR3 spans 14 amino acids. CDR3 amino acids: CASSVDVRDYEQYF. The CDR3 bases are TGTGCCAGCAGCGTAGACGTAAGGGACTACGAGCAGTACTTC.

The chain recombines TRBV7-2 with TRBJ2-2; 8 positions match TRBD2. CDR1 is SGHTA, CDR2 FQGNSA, per germline. CDR3 size: 18 residues. The V and J ends lost 5 bases and 1 base, in that order; junction bases with no gene match: 12. The CDR3 loop is CASSPRGSSGGNTGELFF. In nucleotides, the CDR3 is TGTGCCAGCAGCCCCAGAGGGTCCAGCGGGGGGAACACCGGGGAGCTGTTTTTT.

This clone showed up just once. The chain uses TRBV19 and TRBJ2-7; D might be TRBD1 (6 bases). CDR3 size: 14 residues. V dropped 1 base and J dropped 3 bases, with 10 bases sitting between them. Germline CDR1 and CDR2: LNHDA and SQIVND (reference sequence). The CDR3: CASSIGRRGYEQYF. CDR3 DNA: TGTGCCAGTAGTATAGGTCGCAGGGGCTACGAGCAGTACTTC.

The J gene is TRBJ2-3, the V gene TRBV7-3; D possibly corresponds to TRBD1 (5 bases). CDR3 length: 16 amino acids. The V end lost 5 bases, the J end lost 2 bases, and 17 bases lay between the germline ends. Per the germline V gene, CDR1 is SGHTA and CDR2 is FQGTGA. CDR3 protein: CASSPVGRVDTDTQYF. The DNA for the CDR3 is TGTGCCAGCAGCCCCGTCGGCAGGGTTGACACAGATACGCAGTATTTT. The complete variable domain, with remaining parts taken from reference TRBV7-3 and TRBJ2-3, reads GAGVSQTPSNKVTEKGKYVELRCDPISGHTALYWYRQSLGQGPEFLIYFQGTGAADDSGLPNDRFFAVRPEGSVSTLKIQRTERGDSAVYLCASSPVGRVDTDTQYFGPGTRLTVL.